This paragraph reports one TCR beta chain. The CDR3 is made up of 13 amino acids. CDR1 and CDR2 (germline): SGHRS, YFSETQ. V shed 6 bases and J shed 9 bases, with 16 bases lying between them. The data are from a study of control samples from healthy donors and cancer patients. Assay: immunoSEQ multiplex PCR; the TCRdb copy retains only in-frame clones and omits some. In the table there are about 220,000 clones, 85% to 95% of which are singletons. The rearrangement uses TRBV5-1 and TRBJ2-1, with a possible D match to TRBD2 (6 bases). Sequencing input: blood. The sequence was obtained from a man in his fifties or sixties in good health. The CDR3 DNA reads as TGCGCCAGCACTGGACAACCCGGGGGTGAGCAGTTCTTC. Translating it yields CASTGQPGGEQFF.